This is a list of T cell receptor beta chains from one sample in a study of cytomegalovirus exposure and HLA in healthy donors. The protocol was immunoSEQ multiplex PCR, while the TCRdb copy is restricted to in-frame clones and leaves out a portion. The table has over 200,000 clones, 75% to 90% seen once; the top ten hold roughly 0.99%. Source material: PBMCs. Receptors were obtained from a woman between 18 and 29 years old in good health and CMV-seronegative. CDR3s include the opening cysteine and the closing phenylalanine or tryptophan. D genes are given only for firm matches. Size is stated for part of the rows, as once, few or many counts, or as a class when the clone is expanded.

J,D,V,size,CDR3,DNA
TRBJ2-2,-,TRBV9,-,CASSVDSGAGELFF,TGTGCCAGCAGCGTAGATTCAGGGGCCGGGGAGCTGTTTTTT
TRBJ1-2,-,TRBV4-1,-,CASSQVDPGRRYGYTF,TGCGCCAGCAGCCAAGTGGATCCAGGGAGGCGGTATGGCTACACCTTC
TRBJ1-1,-,TRBV4-3,-,CASSQVGRVAEAFF,TGCGCCAGCAGCCAAGTTGGCAGGGTGGCTGAAGCTTTCTTT
TRBJ2-7,-,TRBV19,once,CASSKTRIVSEQYF,TGTGCCAGTAGTAAGACTAGAATCGTTTCCGAGCAGTACTTC
TRBJ2-7,TRBD1,TRBV5-1,-,CASQPGQGAPLLREQYF,TGCGCCAGCCAACCGGGACAGGGGGCTCCCCTCCTACGCGAGCAGTACTTC
TRBJ2-1,TRBD1,TRBV2,-,CASNPTTGGSNEQFF,TGTGCCAGCAACCCCACGACAGGGGGATCCAATGAGCAGTTCTTC
TRBJ2-1,TRBD2,TRBV9,-,CASSPRTSGETYNEQFF,TGTGCCAGCAGCCCCCGGACTAGCGGGGAAACCTACAATGAGCAGTTCTTC
TRBJ2-7,TRBD1,TRBV6-5,-,CASSIDRDRYEQYF,TGTGCCAGCAGCATTGACAGGGATCGATACGAGCAGTACTTC
TRBJ1-2,-,TRBV7-2,-,CASSLEFGGYTF,TGTGCCAGCAGCTTAGAATTCGGTGGCTACACCTTC
TRBJ2-7,TRBD1,TRBV4-1,-,CASSPPGQGLGEQYF,TGCGCCAGCAGCCCACCGGGACAGGGCTTGGGCGAGCAGTACTTC
TRBJ1-2,TRBD1,TRBV19,-,CASSLPGQGRGGYGYTF,TGTGCCAGTAGTCTTCCGGGACAGGGCCGAGGTGGCTATGGCTACACCTTC
TRBJ2-5,TRBD1,TRBV18,-,CASSHPTGSGGRETQYF,TGTGCCAGCTCACACCCTACCGGTTCAGGGGGCAGGGAGACCCAGTACTTC
TRBJ2-7,TRBD2,TRBV4-3,-,CASSSGLAGGHYEQYF,TGCGCCAGCAGCTCCGGACTAGCGGGGGGGCACTACGAGCAGTACTTC
TRBJ2-5,TRBD2,TRBV7-2,-,CASSLAVRWETQYF,TGTGCCAGCAGTCTAGCGGTCCGATGGGAGACCCAGTACTTC
TRBJ2-1,-,TRBV4-1,-,CASSQGTGGRYNEQFF,TGCGCCAGCAGCCAAGGAACGGGGGGCAGGTACAATGAGCAGTTCTTC
TRBJ1-1,TRBD1,TRBV29-1,-,CSVKTGVSLNTEAFF,TGCAGCGTTAAAACAGGGGTAAGCTTGAACACTGAAGCTTTCTTT
TRBJ1-4,-,TRBV7-9,-,CASSLFGGGEKLFF,TGTGCCAGCAGCTTATTCGGGGGGGGTGAAAAACTGTTTTTT
TRBJ2-3,-,TRBV5-5,few,CASSLMRSTDTQYF,TGTGCCAGCAGCTTGATGCGGAGCACAGATACGCAGTATTTT
TRBJ2-3,TRBD2,TRBV30,-,CAWSGERDSTDTQYF,TGTGCCTGGAGTGGAGAGCGGGACAGCACAGATACGCAGTATTTT
TRBJ2-7,-,TRBV7-2,-,CASSQRHSYEQYF,TGTGCCAGCAGCCAACGACACTCCTACGAGCAGTACTTC
TRBJ1-1,TRBD1,TRBV7-2,-,CASSLGQGRLRGTEAFF,TGTGCCAGCAGCTTAGGACAGGGGCGACTTAGGGGCACTGAAGCTTTCTTT
TRBJ2-7,-,TRBV4-1,-,CASSQVTYDYEQYF,TGCGCCAGCAGCCAAGTAACTTACGACTACGAGCAGTACTTC
TRBJ2-1,-,TRBV9,once,CASSALTRDSKNNEQFF,TGTGCCAGCAGCGCCTTAACGCGGGACTCCAAGAACAATGAGCAGTTCTTC
TRBJ2-3,TRBD2,TRBV9,once,CASSPLAGITDTQYF,TGTGCCAGCAGCCCCCTAGCGGGGATCACAGATACGCAGTATTTT
TRBJ2-7,-,TRBV20-1,-,CSAIYRVQYF,TGCAGTGCTATTTACAGAGTCCAGTACTTC
TRBJ2-7,TRBD1,TRBV18,-,CASSQTGTISYEQYF,TGTGCCAGCTCGCAGACAGGGACCATCTCCTACGAGCAGTACTTC
TRBJ2-1,-,TRBV7-3,-,CASSLKADNEQFF,TGTGCCAGCAGCTTAAAAGCGGACAATGAGCAGTTCTTC
TRBJ2-7,-,TRBV4-3,-,CASSLQRRAMSYEQYF,TGCGCCAGCAGCCTCCAACGTAGAGCTATGTCCTACGAGCAGTACTTC
TRBJ1-1,-,TRBV18,-,CASSVDRPISMNTEAFF,TGTGCCAGCTCAGTAGACAGGCCCATTAGCATGAACACTGAAGCTTTCTTT
TRBJ1-4,-,TRBV6-6,-,CASSPLIGDEKLFF,TGTGCCAGCAGTCCATTGATAGGGGATGAAAAACTGTTTTTT
TRBJ2-7,TRBD2,TRBV7-8,-,CASSFGLAGVYEQYF,TGTGCCAGCAGCTTCGGACTAGCGGGGGTCTACGAGCAGTACTTC
TRBJ2-1,-,TRBV4-2,-,CASSQDRGAYNEQFF,TGTGCCAGCAGCCAAGATCGGGGAGCCTACAATGAGCAGTTCTTC
TRBJ2-2,TRBD2,TRBV9,-,CASSPPGTRTGELFF,TGTGCCAGCAGCCCACCCGGGACTAGGACCGGGGAGCTGTTTTTT
TRBJ2-2,TRBD2,TRBV10-3,once,CATTSFGGDAQNTGELFF,TGTGCCACCACTTCCTTCGGGGGGGATGCACAGAACACCGGGGAGCTGTTTTTT
TRBJ2-2,TRBD1,TRBV9,-,CASSVVGQGATGELFF,TGTGCCAGCAGCGTAGTGGGACAGGGGGCGACCGGGGAGCTGTTTTTT
TRBJ2-1,TRBD1,TRBV7-9,-,CASTSGTGRYNEQFF,TGTGCCAGCACCTCCGGGACAGGGCGGTACAATGAGCAGTTCTTC
TRBJ2-5,TRBD2,TRBV5-1,-,CATANGRGDQETQYF,TGCGCCACCGCCAATGGCCGGGGGGACCAAGAGACCCAGTACTTC
TRBJ2-7,TRBD2,TRBV7-9,-,CASSLPRVAGSYEQYF,TGTGCCAGCAGCTTACCCAGGGTAGCGGGATCCTACGAGCAGTACTTC
TRBJ1-1,-,TRBV5-1,-,CASSLNRPDTEAFF,TGCGCCAGCAGCTTGAACAGACCCGACACTGAAGCTTTCTTT
TRBJ2-1,TRBD2,TRBV4-2,-,CASSQLLAGGPNMYNEQFF,TGTGCCAGCAGCCAATTACTAGCGGGAGGACCCAATATGTACAATGAGCAGTTCTTC